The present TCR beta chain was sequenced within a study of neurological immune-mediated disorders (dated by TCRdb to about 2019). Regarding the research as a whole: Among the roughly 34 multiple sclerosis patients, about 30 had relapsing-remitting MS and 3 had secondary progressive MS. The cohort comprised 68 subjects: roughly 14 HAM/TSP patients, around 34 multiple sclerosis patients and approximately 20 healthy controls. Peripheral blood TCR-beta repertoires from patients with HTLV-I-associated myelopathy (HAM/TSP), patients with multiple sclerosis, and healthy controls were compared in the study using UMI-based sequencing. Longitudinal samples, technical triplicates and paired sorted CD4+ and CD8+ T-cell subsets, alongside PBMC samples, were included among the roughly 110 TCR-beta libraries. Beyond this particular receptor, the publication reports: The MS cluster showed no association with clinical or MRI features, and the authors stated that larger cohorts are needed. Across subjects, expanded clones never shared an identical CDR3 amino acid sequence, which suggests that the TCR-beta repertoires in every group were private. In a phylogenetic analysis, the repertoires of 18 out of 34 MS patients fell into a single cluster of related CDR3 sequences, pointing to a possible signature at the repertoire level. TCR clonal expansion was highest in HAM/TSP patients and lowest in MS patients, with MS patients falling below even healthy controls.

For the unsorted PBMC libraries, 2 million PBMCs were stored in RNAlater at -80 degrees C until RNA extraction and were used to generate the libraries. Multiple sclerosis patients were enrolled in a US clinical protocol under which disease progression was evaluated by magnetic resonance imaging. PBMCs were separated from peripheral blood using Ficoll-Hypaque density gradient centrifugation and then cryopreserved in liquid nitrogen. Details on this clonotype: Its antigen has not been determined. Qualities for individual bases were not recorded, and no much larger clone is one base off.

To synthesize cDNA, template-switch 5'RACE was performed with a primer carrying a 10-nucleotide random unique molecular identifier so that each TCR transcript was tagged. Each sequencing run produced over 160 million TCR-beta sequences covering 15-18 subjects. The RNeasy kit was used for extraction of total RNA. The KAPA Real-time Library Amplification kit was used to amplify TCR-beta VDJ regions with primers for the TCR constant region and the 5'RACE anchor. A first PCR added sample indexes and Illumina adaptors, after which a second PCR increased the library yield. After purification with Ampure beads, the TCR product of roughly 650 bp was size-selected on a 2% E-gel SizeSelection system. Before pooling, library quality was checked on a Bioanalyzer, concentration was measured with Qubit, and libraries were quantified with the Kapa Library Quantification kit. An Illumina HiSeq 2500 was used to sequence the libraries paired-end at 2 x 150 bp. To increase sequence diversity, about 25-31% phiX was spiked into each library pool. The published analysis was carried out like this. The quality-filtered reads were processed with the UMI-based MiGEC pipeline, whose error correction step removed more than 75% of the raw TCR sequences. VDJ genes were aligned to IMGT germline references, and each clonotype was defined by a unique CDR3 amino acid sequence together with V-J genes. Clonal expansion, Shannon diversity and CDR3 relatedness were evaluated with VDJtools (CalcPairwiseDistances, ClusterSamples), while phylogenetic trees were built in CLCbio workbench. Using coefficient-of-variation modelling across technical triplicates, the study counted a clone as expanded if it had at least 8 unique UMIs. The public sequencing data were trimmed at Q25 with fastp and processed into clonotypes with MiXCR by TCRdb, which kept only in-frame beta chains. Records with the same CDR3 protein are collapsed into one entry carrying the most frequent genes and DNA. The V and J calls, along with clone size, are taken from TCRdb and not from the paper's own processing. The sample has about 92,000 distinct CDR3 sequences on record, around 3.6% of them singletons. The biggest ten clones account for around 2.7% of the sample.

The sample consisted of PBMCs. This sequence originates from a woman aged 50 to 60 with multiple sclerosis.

The CDR3 sequence is CASSVEVRGESPLHF. In nucleotides, the sequence is TGTGCCAGCAGCGTAGAGGTCAGGGGTGAGTCACCCCTCCACTTT. Recombination linked TRBV9 to TRBJ1-6, with a weak D call of TRBD1 (6 bases match). Deletion took 0 bases off V and 10 bases off J, with a span of 14 bases between the germline ends. Measured from the cysteine to the phenylalanine, the CDR3 is 15 residues long. The entry retains the CDR3 DNA only, 45 bases that are in frame from base 1. The germline V gene gives CDR1 as SGDLS and CDR2 as YYNGEE.